This T cell receptor (beta chain) was found in a study of T cell responses to AZD1222 COVID-19 vaccine. Study-level points and caveats: Baseline seropositivity characterized only 5 or 6 AZD1222 recipients. Two AZD1222 doses significantly raised spike-specific TCR breadth and depth over controls. Donors were chiefly white British, with a greater number of females, and clonal diversity was perhaps underestimated. In all cases, repertoires were sampled only after the peak T cell response.

For this clone: Its antigen is as yet unknown.

Some clones are missing from TCRdb's copy, which holds only in-frame ones; the method was immunoSEQ multiplex PCR. Found here are 20,000 or so clones, 84% of them singletons; the top ten hold about 16%. The germline V gene has CDR1 MNHEY and CDR2 SVGEGT. This CDR3 comprises 13 residues. The ends were cut back, 6 bases at V and 4 bases at J, with 12 bases in the middle. Sequencing used peripheral blood, obtained 28 days after the second AZD1222 dose. The receptor comes from an adult who received the AZD1222 COVID-19 vaccine. V usage is TRBV6-2 or TRBV6-3 and J usage is TRBJ1-1; no reliable D call. CDR3 region: CASSEGEGTEAFF. Here the CDR3 DNA reads TGTGCCAGCAGCGAGGGAGAGGGCACTGAAGCTTTCTTT.